One sample yielded the 7 T cell receptor beta chains listed below, sequenced in a study of CXCR3-negative and CXCR3-positive naive CD8 T cells. Libraries were UMI-labeled 5' RACE TRB cDNA. TCRdb derives one entry per CDR3 protein from the 5' RACE reads, leaving out DNA. The sample holds over 150,000 distinct CDR3 sequences. General observations from the study: TRB CDR3s of CXCR3-positive naive cells were more hydrophobic than those of CXCR3-negative naive cells.

No cognate antigen is known for these TCRs. The sequenced sample was naive CXCR3+ CD8+ T cells from blood. Subset: CD45RO-CCR7+CD27+CD95- naive CD8+ T cells expressing CXCR3 (TNR3+). These receptors were collected from a human donor in good health. Some clones in this sample may be carry-over from other donors' samples.

The rearrangement joins TRBV7-9 to TRBJ2-3. The germline V gene has CDR1 SEHNR and CDR2 FQNEAQ (reference sequence). The CDR3 has 12 residues. The CDR3 spells CASSSSGDTQYF.

The chain is built from TRBV15 and TRBJ2-2; as DNA is missing, the TRBD1 call by TCRdb cannot be tested. The CDR3 runs to 17 residues. Germline V CDR1 and CDR2: LNHNV, YYDKDF (reference sequence). CDR3 residues: CATSRDPGQDVTGELFF.

The chain recombines TRBV28 with TRBJ2-5. The length of the CDR3 is 14 residues. Per the germline V gene, CDR1 is MDHEN and CDR2 is SYDVKM. The chain's CDR3 is CASSSRLIQETQYF.

This chain connects TRBV28 to TRBJ2-6; with no DNA, the TCRdb D assignment of TRBD2 cannot be verified. Germline lookup yields CDR1 MDHEN and CDR2 SYDVKM. The CDR3 is made up of 17 amino acids. CDR3 sequence: CASFAGALHSGANVLTF.

The J gene is TRBJ1-1, the V gene TRBV7-2. The CDR3 has 13 amino acids. Germline assignment: CDR1 SGHTA and CDR2 FQGNSA. CDR3 loop: CASSLWGNTEAFF.

The V call is TRBV11-2, the J call TRBJ1-6; TCRdb gives TRBD1 as the D gene, but with no DNA this cannot be confirmed. Germline values: CDR1 SGHAT, CDR2 FQNNGV. This CDR3 has 20 residues. The CDR3: CASSLDGWNPRTEGDSPLHF.

V gene TRBV19 combines with J gene TRBJ2-1; TCRdb's assignment of TRBD1 cannot be checked, as there is no DNA. Germline V gene sequence: CDR1 LNHDA, CDR2 SQIVND (reference sequence). The CDR3 is 13 amino acids. This chain's CDR3 is CASSILGGNEQFF.